This T cell receptor beta chain was identified during a study of siplizumab effects on memory and regulatory T cells. Assay: immunoSEQ multiplex PCR; the TCRdb copy retains only in-frame clones and omits some. The sample shows over 85,000 clones, more than 90% of them seen only once. The CDR3 is made up of 16 amino acids. Germline CDR1 reads SGDLS; CDR2 reads YYNGEE. V lost 4 bases and J 0 bases, leaving 16 bases between the germline ends. The rearrangement uses TRBV9 and TRBJ1-2; D gene unclear. This TCR was recovered from a human donor in good health. The sequenced material came from CD4+ T cells sorted from blood. The CDR3: CASSRSGQTTNYGYTF. The DNA of the CDR3 is TGTGCCAGCAGCCGCTCCGGTCAGACGACTAACTATGGCTACACCTTC.